The 14 T cell receptor beta chains presented below share a single source sample, sequenced in a study of spatial heterogeneity in lung cancer. Notes on the study in general: For expanded intratumoral alpha and beta TCRs, counts tracked tumor mutation counts.

What these receptors recognize is not known. This sample's time point: sample taken at primary tumor resection. TCRdb itself ran the 5' RACE reads through MiXCR, one entry per CDR3 protein. This sample carries fewer than 3,500 distinct CDR3 sequences, approximately 7% of them seen once, and the ten largest clones take approximately 10%. Sample: lung tumor tissue, taken at surgery. The source of these receptors is a female donor with early-stage non-small cell lung cancer.

This clonotype is classed as medium-sized. The chain couples TRBV5-4 to TRBJ2-7, with D perhaps TRBD1 (6 bases). Trimming left V 4 bases short and J 6 bases short, with 14 bases between. CDR1 is SGHNT, CDR2 YYREEE, per germline (reference sequence). The CDR3 loop spans 13 amino acids. The CDR3 here is CASSQGQNREQYF. The CDR3 nucleotides read TGTGCCAGCAGCCAAGGACAGAACCGCGAGCAGTACTTC.

CDR3 sequence reads: CASTLGGTGETQYF. CDR3 bases: TGTGCCAGCACCCTGGGAGGTACGGGAGAGACCCAGTACTTC. The V call is TRBV28, the J call TRBJ2-5; possible D gene TRBD2, 6 bases. V shed 7 bases and J shed 4 bases, with 16 bases lying between them. The CDR3 has 14 residues. Germline values: CDR1 MDHEN, CDR2 SYDVKM.

This clonotype is categorized as medium-sized. The chain combines TRBV4-2 with TRBJ2-3; D unresolved. Deletions cut 1 base from V and 0 bases from J, with 8 bases between. The CDR3 spans 15 residues. Looked up from germline, CDR1 is LGHNA and CDR2 is YNFKEQ. The DNA for the CDR3 is TGTGCCAGCAGCCAAGTGGAGCTGAGCACAGATACGCAGTATTTT. Translating gives CASSQVELSTDTQYF.

This clonotype was counted only a few times. The chain joins TRBV5-1 to TRBJ2-7, with 9 bases lining up with TRBD1. The CDR3 runs to 17 residues. Trimming cost V 1 base and J 3 bases; bases outside gene matches: 11. CDR1 and CDR2 (germline): SGHRS, YFSETQ. The CDR3 is CASSLNIPGQGYYEQYF. The CDR3 DNA reads as TGCGCCAGCAGCTTGAATATTCCGGGACAGGGCTACTACGAGCAGTACTTC.

This clonotype is medium-sized (0.01 to 0.1%) in the sample. The V and J genes are TRBV5-6 and TRBJ2-7, with 7 bases aligning to TRBD1. The CDR3 spans 15 residues. Trimming cost V 0 bases and J 2 bases; bases outside gene matches: 5. Germline values: CDR1 SGHDT, CDR2 YYEEEE. This chain's CDR3 is CASSLGGDSPYEQYF. CDR3 coding DNA: TGTGCCAGCAGCTTGGGAGGGGACAGTCCCTACGAGCAGTACTTC. Full variable domain (missing parts from reference TRBV5-6 and TRBJ2-7): DAGVTQSPTHLIKTRGQQVTLRCSPKSGHDTVSWYQQALGQGPQFIFQYYEEEERQRGNFPDRFSGHQFPNYSSELNVNALLLGDSALYLCASSLGGDSPYEQYFGPGTRLTVT.

By share, this clonotype counts as medium-sized. The chain carries TRBV7-6 and TRBJ1-3, with D perhaps TRBD1 (5 bases). The CDR3 spans 14 residues. The ends were cut back, 5 bases at V and 4 bases at J, with 12 bases in the middle. Germline V gene data show CDR1 as SGHVS and CDR2 as FNYEAQ. CDR3 sequence (DNA): TGTGCCAGCAGCGATGGGGGAACCGGAAACACCATATATTTT. Its translation: CASSDGGTGNTIYF.

This clonotype came up many times. The V gene is TRBV4-3, the J gene TRBJ2-1, with a tentative D call TRBD1 (5 bases). V lost 4 bases, J lost 4 bases, and 14 bases lay in between. The CDR3 is 15 amino acids. Germline CDR1 and CDR2: LGHNA and YSLEER. This CDR3 reads CASSLGQGVYNEQFF. DNA for the CDR3: TGCGCCAGCAGCCTTGGACAAGGCGTATACAATGAGCAGTTCTTC.

This clonotype is judged medium-sized. The chain combines TRBV24-1 with TRBJ2-2; no reliable D call. V was pared by 5 bases and J by 0 bases, with 9 bases between. The CDR3 is made up of 15 amino acids. Germline CDR1 and CDR2: KGHDR and SFDVKD. DNA of the CDR3: TGTGCCACCAGTGCCAGCCGACCGAACACCGGGGAGCTGTTTTTT. Translating gives CATSASRPNTGELFF.

This clonotype ranks as medium-sized (0.01 to 0.1%). This chain connects TRBV24-1 to TRBJ2-5; perhaps TRBD1 as D (6 bases). The CDR3 is 15 residues long. Germline V lookup: CDR1 KGHDR, CDR2 SFDVKD. Deletions cut 3 bases from V and 3 bases from J, with 13 bases between. The chain's CDR3 is CATSDPLQGKETQYF. CDR3 DNA sequence: TGTGCCACCAGTGATCCGCTACAGGGAAAAGAGACCCAGTACTTC.

This clonotype is labeled medium-sized. The chain carries TRBV11-1 and TRBJ2-2; TRBD2 matches 11 bases. The V segment lost 8 bases and the J segment 7 bases; nucleotides outside the gene matches: 6. Germline V gene data show CDR1 as SGHAT and CDR2 as FQDESV (reference sequence). The CDR3 is 14 amino acids. CDR3 residues: CASLGLAVDGELFF. The DNA of the CDR3 is TGTGCCAGCTTGGGACTAGCGGTGGACGGGGAGCTGTTTTTT.

This clonotype was counted at least ten times. V and J are TRBV4-2 and TRBJ2-3, with 10 bases that match TRBD2. V was pared by 1 base and J by 0 bases, with 4 bases of the junction left unmatched. CDR1 is LGHNA, CDR2 YNFKEQ, per germline. The CDR3 sequence is 17 residues long. This CDR3 is CASSQASGGLSTDTQYF. The CDR3 coding sequence is TGTGCCAGCAGCCAAGCTAGCGGGGGCTTGAGCACAGATACGCAGTATTTT.

This clonotype is medium-sized (0.01 to 0.1%). This chain connects TRBV29-1 to TRBJ1-2; D unclear. This CDR3 has 12 amino acids. V lost 3 bases and J 5 bases, leaving 10 bases between the germline ends. Germline CDR1 and CDR2: SQVTM and ANQGSEA. The CDR3 DNA reads TGCAGCGTTGAGGGAGGCGGGTATGGCTACACCTTC. The encoded protein is CSVEGGGYGYTF. The whole variable domain, filled in from reference TRBV29-1 and TRBJ1-2, reads SAVISQKPSRDICQRGTSLTIQCQVDSQVTMMFWYRQQPGQSLTLIATANQGSEATYESGFVIDKFPISRPNLTFSTLTVSNMSPEDSSIYLCSVEGGGYGYTFGSGTRLTVV.

J is TRBJ1-1 and V is TRBV29-1; TRBD1 agrees at 8 bases. V shed 5 bases, J shed 4 bases, and the junction held 3 bases outside the gene matches. CDR1 SQVTM and CDR2 ANQGSEA come from the germline V gene. The CDR3 is 12 amino acids. CDR3 residues: CSVQTGVTEAFF. CDR3 in DNA: TGCAGCGTTCAGACAGGGGTCACTGAAGCTTTCTTT.

By sample fraction, this clonotype is medium-sized. V and J are TRBV5-4 and TRBJ2-7, with 8 positions matching TRBD1. CDR1 is SGHNT and CDR2 is YYREEE in the germline V gene (reference sequence). Unmatched junction bases numbered 9, after V lost 2 bases and J lost 5 bases. The CDR3 covers 15 residues. This CDR3 is CASSFVPDRAHEQYF. DNA for the CDR3: TGTGCCAGCAGCTTTGTACCGGACAGGGCCCACGAGCAGTACTTC.